This T cell receptor (beta chain) was sequenced in a study of cytomegalovirus exposure and HLA in healthy donors. Whole-study context: Earlier sequencing of about 200 million T cells yielded around 120 million unique TCR beta sequences.

Study outcomes and limitations: Solely CMV serostatus was available to characterize immune exposure. The authors later found most CMV-associated TCR beta chains appeared HLA-restricted. When the data were analyzed later, several of the most significant clusters appeared to be linked to common viral pathogens.

With respect to this clone: Antigen unknown.

After removal of 5 bases from V and 8 bases from J, the junction contained 4 bases not matched to a gene. Germline lookup yields CDR1 SQVTM and CDR2 ANQGSEA. The CDR3 length is 12 residues. Amplification used 60 Vbeta primers and 13 Jbeta primers. TCRdb's copy holds only in-frame clones and misses some; the assay was immunoSEQ multiplex PCR. The data contain some 100,000 clones, over 65% of them singletons. The rearrangement links TRBV29-1 to TRBJ2-1; 9 bases fit TRBD2. The material sequenced was PBMCs. This clonotype was obtained from a woman aged 45-65 years in good health and CMV-seropositive. CDR3 bases: TGCAGCGTTTCTAGCGGGGAGGATGAGCAGTTCTTC. This sequence encodes CSVSSGEDEQFF.